This TCR beta chain was identified in a study of cytomegalovirus exposure and HLA in healthy donors. General study points: When presence/absence was analysed, sequencing depth was taken to be roughly uniform across donors. It was reported in a later analysis that an Asian-associated ancestry cluster showed fewer N-insertions than the 666-donor mean.

With 10 bases removed from V and 6 bases from J, the gap between germline ends came to 22 bases. CDR3 length: 15 residues. The germline V gene encodes CDR1 LNHDA and CDR2 SQIVND (reference sequence). In regard to this clone: Its specificity is unknown.

PCR was performed using 60 Vbeta and 13 Jbeta primers. Profiled with immunoSEQ multiplex PCR; TCRdb holds only in-frame clones, not every one. The data contain 150,000 to 200,000 clones, around 80% of them singletons. This clonotype was obtained from a woman aged 25 to 39 in good health and CMV-seropositive. The sequenced sample consisted of PBMCs. J is TRBJ2-1 and V is TRBV19; D possibly corresponds to TRBD1 (6 bases). Here the CDR3 DNA reads TGTGCCACCCGACTCGGGGCAGGGGCCTCCAATGAGCAGTTCTTC. It yields the protein CATRLGAGASNEQFF.